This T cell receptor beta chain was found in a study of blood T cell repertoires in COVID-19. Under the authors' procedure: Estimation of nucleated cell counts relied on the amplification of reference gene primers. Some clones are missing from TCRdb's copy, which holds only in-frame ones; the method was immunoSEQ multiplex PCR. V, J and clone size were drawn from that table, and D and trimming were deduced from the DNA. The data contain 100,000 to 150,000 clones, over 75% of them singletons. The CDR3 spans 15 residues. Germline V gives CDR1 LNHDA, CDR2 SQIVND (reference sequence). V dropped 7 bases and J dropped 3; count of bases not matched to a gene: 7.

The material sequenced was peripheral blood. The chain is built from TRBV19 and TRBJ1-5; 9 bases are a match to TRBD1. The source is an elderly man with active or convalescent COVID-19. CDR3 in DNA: TGTGCCAGTAATCGGGACAGGGTCACCAATCAGCCCCAGCATTTT. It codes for CASNRDRVTNQPQHF.